This TCR beta chain emerged from a study of cytomegalovirus exposure and HLA in healthy donors. The PCR was carried out with 60 Vbeta primers and 13 Jbeta primers. Assay used: immunoSEQ multiplex PCR; TCRdb lists only in-frame clones, some missing. The sample carries roughly 150,000 clones, around 75% recorded once. With 3 bases clipped from V and 5 bases from J, the junction kept 11 bases outside the gene matches. This CDR3 is 16 amino acids long. In germline, CDR1 is SGHRS, CDR2 YFSETQ. This clonotype originated in a man aged 25-40 years in good health and CMV-seronegative. The rearrangement links TRBV5-1 to TRBJ2-3; the match to TRBD2 covers 8 bases. Sample: PBMCs. Written as DNA, the CDR3 is TGCGCCAGCAGCTCCCTAGCGGGCGGAGAGAAAGATACGCAGTATTTT. This sequence encodes CASSSLAGGEKDTQYF.